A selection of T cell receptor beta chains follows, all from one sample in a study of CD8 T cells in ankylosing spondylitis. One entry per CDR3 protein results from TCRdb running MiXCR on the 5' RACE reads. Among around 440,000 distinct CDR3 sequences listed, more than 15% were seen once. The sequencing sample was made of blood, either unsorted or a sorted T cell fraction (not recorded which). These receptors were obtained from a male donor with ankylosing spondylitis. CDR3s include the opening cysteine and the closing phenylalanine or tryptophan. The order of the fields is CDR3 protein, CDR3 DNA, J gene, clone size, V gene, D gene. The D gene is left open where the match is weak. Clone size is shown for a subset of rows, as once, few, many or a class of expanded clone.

CDR3 protein: CASSSRVANTEAFF; CDR3 DNA: TGTGCCAGCAGCTCCAGGGTGGCGAACACTGAAGCTTTCTTT; J gene: TRBJ1-1; clone size: NA; V gene: TRBV5-6; D gene: NA
CDR3 protein: CASSFDSYNEQFF; CDR3 DNA: TGTGCCAGCAGCTTTGACAGCTACAATGAGCAGTTCTTC; J gene: TRBJ2-1; clone size: many; V gene: TRBV6-1; D gene: NA
CDR3 protein: CSVHTGGDGYTF; CDR3 DNA: TGCAGCGTTCACACAGGGGGCGATGGCTACACCTTC; J gene: TRBJ1-2; clone size: NA; V gene: TRBV29-1; D gene: TRBD1
CDR3 protein: CASSWTQSSYEQYF; CDR3 DNA: TGTGCCAGCAGCTGGACTCAAAGCTCCTACGAGCAGTACTTC; J gene: TRBJ2-7; clone size: few; V gene: TRBV27; D gene: NA
CDR3 protein: CSALQGANYGYTF; CDR3 DNA: TGCAGTGCCCTACAGGGGGCAAATTATGGCTACACCTTC; J gene: TRBJ1-2; clone size: few; V gene: TRBV20-1; D gene: TRBD1
CDR3 protein: CATRSPGTNTEAFF; CDR3 DNA: TGTGCCACCAGGAGTCCGGGGACTAACACTGAAGCTTTCTTT; J gene: TRBJ1-1; clone size: many; V gene: TRBV15; D gene: NA
CDR3 protein: CSARDRDRGTTGELFF; CDR3 DNA: TGCAGTGCTAGAGACCGGGACAGGGGGACCACCGGGGAGCTGTTTTTT; J gene: TRBJ2-2; clone size: NA; V gene: TRBV20-1; D gene: TRBD1
CDR3 protein: CSARVGSQSTDTQYF; CDR3 DNA: TGCAGTGCTAGAGTGGGGTCCCAGAGCACAGATACGCAGTATTTT; J gene: TRBJ2-3; clone size: NA; V gene: TRBV20-1; D gene: NA
CDR3 protein: CASSMAGGSYEQYF; CDR3 DNA: TGTGCCAGTAGTATGGCGGGCGGGTCCTACGAGCAGTACTTC; J gene: TRBJ2-7; clone size: few; V gene: TRBV19; D gene: NA
CDR3 protein: CASCRGGQGCEQYF; CDR3 DNA: TGTGCCAGCTGCCGTGGCGGACAGGGGTGCGAGCAGTACTTC; J gene: TRBJ2-7; clone size: NA; V gene: TRBV11-2; D gene: TRBD1
CDR3 protein: CASSPKWNNEQFF; CDR3 DNA: TGTGCCAGCAGCCCCAAGTGGAACAATGAGCAGTTCTTC; J gene: TRBJ2-1; clone size: many; V gene: TRBV7-2; D gene: NA
CDR3 protein: CSATHAGGQNPDTQYF; CDR3 DNA: TGCAGTGCTACACACGCGGGGGGGCAAAATCCAGATACGCAGTATTTT; J gene: TRBJ2-3; clone size: few; V gene: TRBV20-1; D gene: TRBD2
CDR3 protein: CASSLGDSDFNYGYTF; CDR3 DNA: TGCGCCAGCAGCTTGGGGGACAGCGATTTTAACTATGGCTACACCTTC; J gene: TRBJ1-2; clone size: NA; V gene: TRBV5-1; D gene: TRBD1
CDR3 protein: CSANRGGELFF; CDR3 DNA: TGCAGTGCAAACAGGGGCGGGGAGCTGTTTTTT; J gene: TRBJ2-2; clone size: many; V gene: TRBV20-1; D gene: TRBD1
CDR3 protein: CAISAPRGDTQYF; CDR3 DNA: TGTGCCATCAGTGCCCCGAGGGGAGATACGCAGTATTTT; J gene: TRBJ2-3; clone size: few; V gene: TRBV10-3; D gene: NA
CDR3 protein: CAWSTRLGIGAFF; CDR3 DNA: TGTGCCTGGAGCACACGGCTGGGGATCGGTGCTTTCTTT; J gene: TRBJ1-1; clone size: NA; V gene: TRBV30; D gene: NA
CDR3 protein: CASSLGWLGQKQPQHF; CDR3 DNA: TGTGCCAGCAGCTTAGGATGGTTGGGACAAAAGCAGCCCCAGCATTTT; J gene: TRBJ1-5; clone size: NA; V gene: TRBV7-2; D gene: NA
CDR3 protein: CSARVAGTYEQYF; CDR3 DNA: TGCAGTGCTAGAGTCGCAGGAACATACGAGCAGTACTTC; J gene: TRBJ2-7; clone size: NA; V gene: TRBV20-1; D gene: NA
CDR3 protein: CASTREVSNEQFF; CDR3 DNA: TGTGCCAGTACTCGCGAGGTCTCCAATGAGCAGTTCTTC; J gene: TRBJ2-1; clone size: once; V gene: TRBV19; D gene: NA
CDR3 protein: CASSLVGLASTDTQYF; CDR3 DNA: TGTGCCAGCAGCTTAGTTGGATTAGCTAGCACAGATACGCAGTATTTT; J gene: TRBJ2-3; clone size: many; V gene: TRBV7-2; D gene: NA
CDR3 protein: CTMTSGRSGAQYF; CDR3 DNA: TGCACAATGACTAGCGGGAGATCTGGGGCGCAGTATTTT; J gene: TRBJ2-3; clone size: NA; V gene: TRBV20-1; D gene: TRBD2
CDR3 protein: CASSQDLGAGGYTF; CDR3 DNA: TGTGCCAGCAGCCAAGATCTTGGTGCAGGTGGCTACACCTTC; J gene: TRBJ1-2; clone size: NA; V gene: TRBV3-1; D gene: NA
CDR3 protein: CASSKVQSGDEYNEQFF; CDR3 DNA: TGTGCCAGCAGCAAAGTTCAGAGCGGAGATGAATACAATGAGCAGTTCTTC; J gene: TRBJ2-1; clone size: few; V gene: TRBV21-1; D gene: NA
CDR3 protein: CSAIRRGGRETQYF; CDR3 DNA: TGCAGTGCCATCCGCAGGGGAGGAAGAGAGACCCAGTACTTC; J gene: TRBJ2-5; clone size: few; V gene: TRBV20-1; D gene: NA
CDR3 protein: CASLDRLAVQPQHF; CDR3 DNA: TGTGCAAGTCTCGACAGGTTAGCGGTTCAGCCCCAGCATTTT; J gene: TRBJ1-5; clone size: NA; V gene: TRBV12-2; D gene: NA
CDR3 protein: CASSSEPGLGNQPQHF; CDR3 DNA: TGCGCCAGCAGCTCCGAACCGGGACTGGGGAATCAGCCCCAGCATTTT; J gene: TRBJ1-5; clone size: NA; V gene: TRBV5-1; D gene: NA
CDR3 protein: CASSDRRDSLMNTEAFF; CDR3 DNA: TGTGCCAGCAGTGATCGCCGGGACAGCCTAATGAACACTGAAGCTTTCTTT; J gene: TRBJ1-1; clone size: NA; V gene: TRBV6-2/TRBV6-3; D gene: TRBD1
CDR3 protein: CSAETGTSFSYNEQFF; CDR3 DNA: TGCAGTGCAGAGACCGGGACTAGTTTTTCCTACAATGAGCAGTTCTTC; J gene: TRBJ2-1; clone size: few; V gene: TRBV20-1; D gene: TRBD2
CDR3 protein: CASSYSPPRTGGRYEQYF; CDR3 DNA: TGTGCCAGCAGTTACTCCCCACCCCGGACAGGGGGCCGATACGAGCAGTACTTC; J gene: TRBJ2-7; clone size: NA; V gene: TRBV6-5; D gene: TRBD1
CDR3 protein: CASSLGVHRGQRKGDTEAFF; CDR3 DNA: TGTGCCAGCAGCTTAGGGGTACACAGGGGACAGAGGAAAGGGGACACTGAAGCTTTCTTT; J gene: TRBJ1-1; clone size: NA; V gene: TRBV7-8; D gene: TRBD1
CDR3 protein: CASSTGVAKNIQYF; CDR3 DNA: TGTGCCAGCAGCACGGGAGTAGCCAAAAACATTCAGTACTTC; J gene: TRBJ2-4; clone size: NA; V gene: TRBV21-1; D gene: NA
CDR3 protein: CSARDLTHNSPLHF; CDR3 DNA: TGCAGTGCTAGAGACCTGACTCATAATTCACCCCTCCACTTT; J gene: TRBJ1-6; clone size: few; V gene: TRBV20-1; D gene: NA
CDR3 protein: CSAIAQGYNEQFF; CDR3 DNA: TGCAGTGCAATAGCGCAAGGCTACAATGAGCAGTTCTTC; J gene: TRBJ2-1; clone size: few; V gene: TRBV20-1; D gene: NA
CDR3 protein: CASRHRAANTGELFF; CDR3 DNA: TGTGCCAGCAGGCACAGGGCCGCGAACACCGGGGAGCTGTTTTTT; J gene: TRBJ2-2; clone size: few; V gene: TRBV28; D gene: NA
CDR3 protein: CASSRRASGQPPENTEAFF; CDR3 DNA: TGTGCCAGCTCACGAAGAGCATCGGGACAACCCCCGGAGAACACTGAAGCTTTCTTT; J gene: TRBJ1-1; clone size: NA; V gene: TRBV18; D gene: NA
CDR3 protein: CASARTDTQYF; CDR3 DNA: TGTGCCAGCGCCCGTACAGATACGCAGTATTTT; J gene: TRBJ2-3; clone size: NA; V gene: TRBV7-2; D gene: NA
CDR3 protein: CASSLAPGRTYEQYF; CDR3 DNA: TGTGCCAGCAGCTTAGCCCCGGGTCGCACCTACGAGCAGTACTTC; J gene: TRBJ2-7; clone size: NA; V gene: TRBV11-1; D gene: NA
CDR3 protein: CAWSGQGREQYF; CDR3 DNA: TGTGCCTGGAGCGGACAGGGGAGAGAGCAGTACTTC; J gene: TRBJ2-7; clone size: few; V gene: TRBV30; D gene: TRBD1
CDR3 protein: CACKTVMNTEAFF; CDR3 DNA: TGTGCCTGTAAGACAGTCATGAACACTGAAGCTTTCTTT; J gene: TRBJ1-1; clone size: NA; V gene: TRBV6-1; D gene: NA
CDR3 protein: CASSQERLAGDEQYF; CDR3 DNA: TGTGCCAGCAGCCAAGAACGCCTAGCGGGTGACGAGCAGTACTTC; J gene: TRBJ2-7; clone size: NA; V gene: TRBV14; D gene: TRBD2
CDR3 protein: CASSLRQGAKEQYF; CDR3 DNA: TGTGCCAGCAGTTTAAGGCAGGGGGCGAAAGAGCAGTACTTC; J gene: TRBJ2-7; clone size: NA; V gene: TRBV28; D gene: TRBD1
CDR3 protein: CASSTGEYQPQHF; CDR3 DNA: TGTGCCAGCAGTACAGGGGAATATCAGCCCCAGCATTTT; J gene: TRBJ1-5; clone size: many; V gene: TRBV12-3/TRBV12-4; D gene: TRBD1
CDR3 protein: CASRTWNRDPEAFF; CDR3 DNA: TGTGCCAGCCGTACCTGGAACCGGGACCCCGAAGCTTTCTTT; J gene: TRBJ1-1; clone size: many; V gene: TRBV6-4; D gene: NA
CDR3 protein: CASRQGETYNEQFF; CDR3 DNA: TGCGCCAGCAGACAGGGGGAAACCTACAATGAGCAGTTCTTC; J gene: TRBJ2-1; clone size: many; V gene: TRBV5-1; D gene: TRBD1
CDR3 protein: CAISGTKETQYF; CDR3 DNA: TGTGCCATCAGCGGGACTAAAGAGACCCAGTACTTC; J gene: TRBJ2-5; clone size: NA; V gene: TRBV10-3; D gene: TRBD2